The clone carrying this T cell receptor (beta chain) was observed a few times. Antigen unknown. J lost 3 bases, V lost 5 bases, and 3 bases had no gene match. The CDR3 loop spans 13 amino acids. Germline lookup yields CDR1 LNHDA and CDR2 SQIVND (reference sequence). Assay used: immunoSEQ multiplex PCR; TCRdb lists only in-frame clones, some missing. Seen here are 70,000 to 95,000 clones, approximately 91% observed once, and the top ten hold approximately 12%. These data come from a study of OX40 agonist ivuxolimab in advanced cancers. Across the whole study: It was ivuxolimab, an agonistic anti-OX40 (CD134) antibody, that patients were treated with. Two patients with cutaneous melanoma and one with hepatocellular carcinoma, three in total, showed partial responses.

Overall study results and limits: Clonal expansion was seen in CD4+ and CD8+ blood T cells by week 6 at 0.1 to 3.0 mg/kg. In a subset of nonresponders, normalized T-cell clonal expansion was also low.

The V gene is TRBV19, the J gene TRBJ2-7; 8 bases are a match to TRBD1. This sample comprised CD4+ or CD8+ T cells sorted from blood, obtained in a trial of the OX40 agonist ivuxolimab. This sequence originates from an adult with an advanced solid tumor such as melanoma, head and neck, liver or kidney cancer. CDR3 in amino acids: CASSVGQGYEQYF. The CDR3 DNA is TGTGCCAGTAGTGTCGGACAGGGCTACGAGCAGTACTTC.